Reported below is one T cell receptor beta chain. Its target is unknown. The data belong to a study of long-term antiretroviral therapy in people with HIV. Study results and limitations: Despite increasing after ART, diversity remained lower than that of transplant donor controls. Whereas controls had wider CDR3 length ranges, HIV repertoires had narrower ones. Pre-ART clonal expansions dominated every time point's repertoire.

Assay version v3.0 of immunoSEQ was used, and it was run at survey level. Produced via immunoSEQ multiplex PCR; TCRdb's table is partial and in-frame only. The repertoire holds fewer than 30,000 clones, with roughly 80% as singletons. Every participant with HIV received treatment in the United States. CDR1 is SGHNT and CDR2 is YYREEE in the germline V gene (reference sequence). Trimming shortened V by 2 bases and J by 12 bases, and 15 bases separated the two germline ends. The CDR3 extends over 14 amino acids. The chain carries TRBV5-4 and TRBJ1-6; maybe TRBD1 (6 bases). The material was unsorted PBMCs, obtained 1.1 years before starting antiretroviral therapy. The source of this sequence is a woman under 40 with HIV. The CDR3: CASSLWGAGEPLHF. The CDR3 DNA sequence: TGTGCCAGCAGCTTATGGGGGGCAGGAGAACCCCTCCACTTT.